This T cell receptor beta chain is from a study of CD8+CD57+ T cells in acquired aplastic anemia. Study-level background: Yields of DNA that came from sorted CD4+ and CD8+ cells averaged approximately 3.5 ug. Study outcomes and limitations: Between the patient and control groups, CD8+ Simpson's diversity did not differ significantly.

Before being chosen for sequencing, patients had shown CD8+CD57+ cell expansion by flow cytometry. A remark on this clonotype: The target antigen is unknown.

This CDR3 is built from 14 residues. The V end was cut by 1 base, the J end by 1 base, with 6 bases between. CDR1 and CDR2 (germline): SGHVS, FNYEAQ. Template material for TCR beta VDJ and CDR3 profiling consisted of genomic DNA. TCRdb re-analysed the reads in MiXCR, keeping a single row per CDR3 protein. This sample carries approximately 180,000 distinct CDR3 sequences, around 50% of them seen once, and the ten largest clones take about 1%. The chain is built from TRBV7-6 and TRBJ2-3, with no clear D. The specimen was sorted CD4+, CD8+, or CD8+CD57+ T cells (not recorded which) from PBMCs. This sequence was found in a human donor with aplastic anemia. CDR3 in DNA: TGTGCCAGCAGCTTAGTTCGAGGCACAGATACGCAGTATTTT. Translating it yields CASSLVRGTDTQYF.